These T cell receptor beta chains were read from a single sample in a study of response to subunit inactivated influenza vaccine. TCRdb fed the RT-PCR reads into MiXCR, producing one record per CDR3 protein. The top ten hold around 10% of the sample, which has a few hundred thousand distinct CDR3 sequences, 13% to 15% seen once. The sample here was PBMCs from blood, taken approximately 12 days after vaccination. These TCRs come from a man over 45 who received an inactivated influenza vaccine. CDR3s include the opening cysteine and the closing phenylalanine or tryptophan. D genes are given only for firm matches. Not all rows give a size; the values are once, few, many and, for expanded clones, a class.

clone size	D gene	J gene	V gene	CDR3 DNA	CDR3 protein
-	-	TRBJ2-7	TRBV4-1	TGCGCCAGCAGCCAAGCTTCTAGGGGACCCTACGAGCAGTACTTC	CASSQASRGPYEQYF
-	-	TRBJ2-3	TRBV3-1	TGTGCCAGCAGCCAAGGGGGGGCAAGCACAGATACGCAGTATTTT	CASSQGGASTDTQYF
few	TRBD1	TRBJ2-3	TRBV20-1	TGCAGTGCTAAGAGAGGGGGCGACACAGATACGCAGTATTTT	CSAKRGGDTDTQYF
-	-	TRBJ2-6	TRBV4-3	TGCGCCAGCAGCCCGAGAGAAGCTGGGGCCAACGTCCTGACTTTC	CASSPREAGANVLTF
-	TRBD1	TRBJ2-6	TRBV11-1	TGTGCCAGCAGCTCGGTTTGGGACAGGGACCTAACGGGGGCCAACGTCCTGACTTTC	CASSSVWDRDLTGANVLTF
-	TRBD1	TRBJ2-1	TRBV6-1	TGTGCCAGCAGTGACCTCTCCGGGACAGGGTACAATGAGCAGTTCTTC	CASSDLSGTGYNEQFF
many	TRBD2	TRBJ2-3	TRBV15	TGTGCCACCAGCAGAGATAGCGGGAGTGTCTCAGATACGCAGTATTTT	CATSRDSGSVSDTQYF
few	-	TRBJ2-5	TRBV10-3	TGTGCCATCAGTGAAGACAGGAGAGAGACCCAGTACTTC	CAISEDRRETQYF
-	-	TRBJ1-4	TRBV7-2	TGTGCCAGCAGCTTAGCGCTGGGAGGAGTTAATGAAAAACTGTTTTTT	CASSLALGGVNEKLFF
many	-	TRBJ2-3	TRBV20-1	TGCAGTGCCCCATTCCAGTCAGATACGCAGTATTTT	CSAPFQSDTQYF
many	TRBD1	TRBJ2-7	TRBV18	TGTGCCAGCTCACGAGACAGGGTCTCCTACGAGCAGTACTTC	CASSRDRVSYEQYF
many	TRBD1	TRBJ1-3	TRBV9	TGTGCCAGCAGCGTGGGACAGGGGGCCTCTGGAAACACCATATATTTT	CASSVGQGASGNTIYF
-	TRBD1	TRBJ2-7	TRBV2	TGTGCCAGCAGTGAGGCAGGGGGCGCAAATTACGAGCAGTACTTC	CASSEAGGANYEQYF
-	-	TRBJ2-3	TRBV4-2	TGTGCCAGCAGCCAAGATATCGATACGCGCAGAGATACGCAGTATTTT	CASSQDIDTRRDTQYF
few	-	TRBJ2-1	TRBV29-1	TGCAGCGTGGGGGGGCCTCGTAATGAGCAGTTCTTC	CSVGGPRNEQFF
-	-	TRBJ1-3	TRBV12-3/TRBV12-4	TGTGCCAGCAATCCTATGGGAGCTGGAAACACCATATATTTT	CASNPMGAGNTIYF
few	-	TRBJ2-7	TRBV7-3	TGTGCCAGCAGCCCAGGGACCCCACCCTACGAGCAGTACTTC	CASSPGTPPYEQYF
-	-	TRBJ2-6	TRBV5-1	TGCGCCAGCAGCTTGGTCGGGGGAACGGGGGCCAACGTCCTGACTTTC	CASSLVGGTGANVLTF